This entry lists 30 T cell receptor beta chains sequenced from one sample in a study of PD-1 blockade in classical Hodgkin lymphoma. Generated by immunoSEQ multiplex PCR, the TCRdb table keeps only in-frame clones and is missing some. Of 45,000 to 55,000 clones listed, around 75% are singletons. There was relapse after autologous stem cell transplantation in every patient, and there was variation in brentuximab vedotin exposure. The source material was peripheral blood mononuclear cells (PBMCs), sampled before the second cycle of nivolumab. The receptors here all came from a human donor with classical Hodgkin lymphoma.

The chain uses TRBV25-1 and TRBJ2-1, with 8 bases lining up with TRBD2. V was clipped by 7 bases and J by 0 bases; unmatched bases: 5. There are 15 residues in the CDR3. Germline V CDR1 and CDR2: MGHDK, SYGVNS. For the CDR3, the DNA is TGTGCCAGCACAAGACTAGCGAGCTCCTACAATGAGCAGTTCTTC. It translates to CASTRLASSYNEQFF. The entire variable domain, with the rest obtained from reference TRBV25-1 and TRBJ2-1, is as follows: EADIYQTPRYLVIGTGKKITLECSQTMGHDKMYWYQQDPGMELHLIHYSYGVNSTEKGDLSSESTVSRIRTEHFPLTLESARPSHTSQYLCASTRLASSYNEQFFGPGTRLTVL.

The chain has TRBV7-9 and TRBJ2-2, with D perhaps matching TRBD1 (6 bases). V was trimmed by 1 base and J by 1 base, leaving 16 bases between them. Per germline, CDR1 SEHNR and CDR2 FQNEAQ (reference sequence). This CDR3 has 18 amino acids. The CDR3 sequence is CASSLGQHPGQNTGELFF. CDR3 nucleotides: TGTGCCAGCAGCTTAGGACAACACCCGGGACAGAACACCGGGGAGCTGTTTTTT.

V and J are TRBV4-1 and TRBJ1-4, with 9 bases fitting TRBD1. With 4 bases clipped from V and 6 bases from J, the junction kept 9 bases outside the gene matches. This CDR3 has 16 residues. Germline V lookup: CDR1 MGHRA, CDR2 YSYEKL. The DNA for the CDR3 is TGCGCCAGCAGCCCCCCAGGGTGGACAGGGGATGAAAAACTGTTTTTT. Its translation: CASSPPGWTGDEKLFF.

This clone has just a few counts. The rearrangement uses TRBV7-3 and TRBJ2-1; 11 nucleotides align to TRBD2. In germline, CDR1 is SGHTA, CDR2 FQGTGA. The V and J ends lost 1 base and 4 bases, in that order; junction bases with no gene match: 6. This CDR3 contains 17 residues. The CDR3 region is CASSLKPGLADYNEQFF. The DNA of the CDR3 is TGTGCCAGCAGCTTAAAGCCGGGACTAGCGGATTACAATGAGCAGTTCTTC.

The chain links TRBV27 to TRBJ2-5; perhaps TRBD2 as D (5 bases). V was trimmed by 4 bases and J by 5 bases, leaving 11 bases between them. The CDR3 is 13 residues long. Looked up from germline, CDR1 is MNHEY and CDR2 is SMNVEV (reference sequence). Here the CDR3 DNA reads TGTGCCAGCAGTTCAGAGGGCCACGAGACCCAGTACTTC. Its translation: CASSSEGHETQYF.

The chain employs TRBV28 and TRBJ1-2; D uncertain. From germline, CDR1 is MDHEN and CDR2 SYDVKM. The CDR3 has 13 residues. The V end was cut by 2 bases, the J end by 7 bases, with 11 bases between. CDR3: CASSLSGGFGYTF. DNA of the CDR3: TGTGCCAGCAGTTTAAGCGGAGGGTTTGGCTACACCTTC.

The chain links TRBV13 to TRBJ1-3; 8 bases match TRBD1. This CDR3 has 18 amino acids. Germline CDR1 reads PRHDT; CDR2 reads FYEKMQ (reference sequence). V was pared by 3 bases and J by 0 bases, with 10 bases of the junction left unmatched. The CDR3 bases are TGTGCCAGCAGCTTTCGGGGAGGGACAGGACGCTCTGGAAACACCATATATTTT. It encodes CASSFRGGTGRSGNTIYF.

The chain joins TRBV5-1 to TRBJ2-5; the D is unclear. The CDR3 loop spans 11 amino acids. The germline V and J ends were trimmed by 2 bases and 4 bases, with 3 bases remaining between them. The germline V gene has CDR1 SGHRS and CDR2 YFSETQ. The CDR3 sequence: CASSLAETQYF. For the CDR3, the DNA is TGCGCCAGCAGCTTAGCAGAGACCCAGTACTTC.

The J gene is TRBJ2-3, the V gene TRBV19; 14 bases map to TRBD2. The CDR3 is 14 residues long. The J segment lost 11 bases and the V segment lost 5 bases, leaving 6 bases of the junction unmatched. The germline V gene encodes CDR1 LNHDA and CDR2 SQIVND (reference sequence). This chain's CDR3 is CASSSGLAGVGQYF. DNA of the CDR3: TGTGCCAGTAGTTCGGGACTAGCGGGAGTCGGGCAGTATTTT.

The V and J genes are TRBV6-5 and TRBJ2-7, with D possibly matching TRBD2 (6 bases). The CDR3 runs 13 residues. CDR1 is MNHEY and CDR2 is SVGAGI in the germline V gene. V was clipped by 6 bases and J by 2 bases, with 11 bases between them. CDR3 sequence: CASSFGTPYEQYF. CDR3 sequence (DNA): TGTGCCAGCAGCTTCGGGACTCCCTACGAGCAGTACTTC.

The chain employs TRBV4-1 and TRBJ1-5, with 9 bases identical to TRBD1. In germline, CDR1 is MGHRA, CDR2 YSYEKL. The CDR3 has 16 residues. J gave up 6 bases and V 4 bases, and 10 bases lay outside the gene matches. CDR3 in DNA: TGCGCCAGCAGCCTTTCCTGGACAGGGGTTGGTCAGCCCCAGCATTTT. This gives the protein CASSLSWTGVGQPQHF.

The rearrangement links TRBV11-2 to TRBJ1-4; TRBD1 matches at 10 bases. This CDR3 has 15 amino acids. CDR1 and CDR2 (germline): SGHAT, FQNNGV. With V trimmed by 5 bases and J by 7 bases, 7 bases remained unmatched. The CDR3 nucleotides are TGTGCCAGCAGCCTAATCCGGGACAGGGGTGAAAAACTGTTTTTT. Translating gives CASSLIRDRGEKLFF.

The rearrangement links TRBV2 to TRBJ1-3; a weak D match, TRBD1 (6 bases). Trimming removed 6 bases from V and 2 bases from J, with 11 bases in between. Germline V gene data show CDR1 as SNHLY and CDR2 as FYNNEI. The CDR3 has 14 residues. The CDR3 nucleotides are TGTGCCAGCAGACAGGGAAGTGCTGGAAACACCATATATTTT. This translates into CASRQGSAGNTIYF.

The V and J genes are TRBV9 and TRBJ1-1; D gene ambiguous. Trimming pared 1 base from V and 0 bases from J, leaving 16 bases between. This CDR3 has 17 amino acids. From germline, CDR1 is SGDLS and CDR2 YYNGEE. The CDR3 spells CASSVHGREIMNTEAFF. CDR3 nucleotides: TGTGCCAGCAGCGTACATGGGAGGGAAATCATGAACACTGAAGCTTTCTTT.

J is TRBJ1-1 and V is TRBV30; the D gene is possibly TRBD1 (5 bases). The V gene lost 2 bases and the J gene lost 0 bases, with 13 bases spanning the gap. The CDR3 has 15 amino acids. In germline, CDR1 is GTSNPN, CDR2 SVGIG (reference sequence). CDR3 coding DNA: TGTGCCTGGAGTCGTTGGGGCGGACTGAACACTGAAGCTTTCTTT. Translating gives CAWSRWGGLNTEAFF.

The chain has TRBV6-5 and TRBJ2-3; perhaps TRBD2 as D (6 bases). The CDR3 extends over 15 amino acids. Trimming pared 6 bases from V and 4 bases from J, leaving 17 bases between. Germline CDR1 is MNHEY and CDR2 is SVGAGI. CDR3 protein: CASSPSFGSSDTQYF. The CDR3 nucleotides are TGTGCCAGCAGCCCCTCTTTCGGGAGCTCAGATACGCAGTATTTT.

The chain combines TRBV30 with TRBJ1-5; TRBD1 is a possible D gene (5 bases). CDR3 length: 13 amino acids. Trimming left V 3 bases short and J 9 bases short, with 15 bases between. CDR1 GTSNPN and CDR2 SVGIG come from the germline V gene (reference sequence). For the CDR3, the DNA is TGTGCCTGGAGCCGGCAGGGATTCTCGCCCCAGCATTTT. Its protein product is CAWSRQGFSPQHF.

This chain uses TRBV9 with TRBJ1-2; a weak D match, TRBD1 (5 bases). Germline V gene data show CDR1 as SGDLS and CDR2 as YYNGEE. The CDR3 totals 16 residues. Trimming took 4 bases from V and 5 from J, leaving 21 bases between them. The CDR3 DNA follows: TGTGCCAGCAGCCCCCCAAGGGTGGGGGGTGAGTATGGCTACACCTTC. It yields the protein CASSPPRVGGEYGYTF. The full variable domain, its missing parts supplied by reference TRBV9 and TRBJ1-2, is DSGVTQTPKHLITATGQRVTLRCSPRSGDLSVYWYQQSLDQGLQFLIQYYNGEERAKGNILERFSAQQFPDLHSELNLSSLELGDSALYFCASSPPRVGGEYGYTFGSGTRLTVV.

This clone was found a few times. V is TRBV7-8 and J is TRBJ1-1; D unresolved. The CDR3 is made up of 12 amino acids. The germline V and J ends were trimmed by 6 bases and 0 bases, with 5 bases remaining between them. Germline CDR1 SGHVS, CDR2 FQNEAQ. CDR3 sequence: CASSVLNTEAFF. The CDR3 coding sequence is TGTGCCAGCAGTGTCCTGAACACTGAAGCTTTCTTT.

The CDR3 here is CASSLSLQSEQYF. The CDR3 coding sequence is TGTGCCAGCAGCTTATCCCTCCAAAGCGAGCAGTACTTC. The chain couples TRBV7-7 to TRBJ2-7; no clear D gene. Germline V gives CDR1 SSHAT, CDR2 FNYEAQ (reference sequence). This CDR3 spans 13 amino acids. Trimming cost V 2 bases and J 6 bases, with 11 bases left between them.

The V and J genes are TRBV29-1 and TRBJ2-3; 7 bases are shared with TRBD2. This CDR3 spans 12 amino acids. J was trimmed by 6 bases and V by 6 bases; bases with no gene match: 6. The germline CDR1 and CDR2 sequences are SQVTM and ANQGSEA. This CDR3 reads CSVGGVPDTQYF. The CDR3 DNA sequence: TGCAGCGTGGGGGGGGTACCTGATACGCAGTATTTT.

The DNA of the CDR3 is TGTGCCAGCTGGTCCAGGATGAGATACGAGCAGTACTTC. It encodes CASWSRMRYEQYF. This sequence joins TRBV6-5 and TRBJ2-7; D is unclear. The CDR3 totals 13 residues. Germline values: CDR1 MNHEY, CDR2 SVGAGI. Trimming took 8 bases from V and 4 from J, leaving 15 bases between them.

The chain links TRBV28 to TRBJ1-1; 8 bases match TRBD1. The germline gives CDR1 MDHEN, CDR2 SYDVKM. This CDR3 has 14 residues. With V trimmed by 10 bases and J by 0 bases, 7 bases remained unmatched. The CDR3 loop is CATEGTGLNTEAFF. The CDR3 DNA reads TGTGCCACCGAGGGGACAGGCCTGAACACTGAAGCTTTCTTT.

This rearrangement joins TRBV19 to TRBJ1-2; D may be TRBD1 (6 bases). Germline V CDR1 and CDR2: LNHDA, SQIVND (reference sequence). With 5 bases removed from V and 5 bases from J, the gap between germline ends came to 6 bases. This CDR3 contains 11 residues. The CDR3: CASSQGYGYTF. In nucleotides, the CDR3 is TGTGCCAGTAGTCAGGGGTATGGCTACACCTTC.

The chain uses TRBV28 and TRBJ2-7; no firm D call. Germline lookup yields CDR1 MDHEN and CDR2 SYDVKM. The CDR3 loop spans 18 amino acids. V lost 7 bases to trimming and J lost 3 bases, with 28 bases between them. The CDR3 DNA reads as TGTGCCAGCAAAATTAACAGTTGGAGAGTTTCTAAAGACTACGAGCAGTACTTC. Residues: CASKINSWRVSKDYEQYF. The full variable domain, with the rest looked up from reference TRBV28 and TRBJ2-7, is DVKVTQSSRYLVKRTGEKVFLECVQDMDHENMFWYRQDPGLGLRLIYFSYDVKMKEKGDIPEGYSVSREKKERFSLILESASTNQTSMYLCASKINSWRVSKDYEQYFGPGTRLTVT.

This clone was seen a single time. The V call is TRBV11-2, the J call TRBJ2-7; possibly TRBD1 or TRBD2 for D (5 bases each). V gave up 2 bases and J gave up 0 bases, with 17 bases separating them. The CDR3 runs to 17 residues. Germline CDR1 reads SGHAT; CDR2 reads FQNNGV. The CDR3 protein is CASSLKVAGSSSYEQYF. CDR3 coding DNA: TGTGCCAGCAGCTTAAAAGTCGCAGGGAGTAGCTCCTACGAGCAGTACTTC.

The rearrangement joins TRBV19 to TRBJ2-4, with a possible D match to TRBD1 (6 bases). V was pared by 5 bases and J by 0 bases, with 14 bases between. The CDR3 covers 16 residues. Germline V gene data show CDR1 as LNHDA and CDR2 as SQIVND (reference sequence). CDR3 residues: CASSWNQGLAKNIQYF. The DNA for the CDR3 is TGTGCCAGTAGTTGGAATCAGGGGTTAGCCAAAAACATTCAGTACTTC.

The chain recombines TRBV28 with TRBJ2-3; 12 nucleotides align to TRBD2. This CDR3 spans 17 amino acids. After removal of 5 bases from V and 6 bases from J, the junction contained 12 bases not matched to a gene. Germline V lookup: CDR1 MDHEN, CDR2 SYDVKM. CDR3 amino acids: CASSISTTSGSLDTQYF. As DNA, the CDR3 is TGTGCCAGCAGTATATCTACGACTAGCGGGAGTTTGGATACGCAGTATTTT.

This chain uses TRBV7-6 with TRBJ2-3; D is uncertain. The CDR3 length is 15 residues. The V end lost 0 bases, the J end lost 3 bases, and 10 bases lay between the germline ends. CDR1 and CDR2 (germline): SGHVS, FNYEAQ. CDR3 amino acids: CASSLAISQTDTQYF. CDR3 nucleotide sequence: TGTGCCAGCAGCTTAGCCATTTCTCAGACAGATACGCAGTATTTT.

This rearrangement joins TRBV30 to TRBJ2-1; 8 nucleotides match TRBD2. Germline trimming cut 4 bases from V and 10 bases from J; bases unmatched to any gene: 15. There are 15 residues in the CDR3. The V gene's germline CDR1 is GTSNPN and CDR2 SVGIG (reference sequence). Here the CDR3 DNA reads TGTGCCTGGAACCCTGGGAGCGGGAGAGGTGGCGAGCAGTTCTTC. This gives the protein CAWNPGSGRGGEQFF.